These T cell receptor beta chains were read from a single sample in a study of preoperative IRX-2 immunotherapy in early breast cancer. Sequenced by immunoSEQ multiplex PCR; TCRdb stores in-frame clones only, minus some. The data hold about 98,000 clones, with just over 85% observed a single time. This sample comprised tumor tissue, obtained after IRX-2 immunotherapy. The receptors here all came from a human donor with breast cancer. CDR3s include the opening cysteine and the closing phenylalanine or tryptophan. The D gene is left open where the match is weak. Some rows have no size entry. The others give once, few or many, or a class for an expanded clone.

TGCGCCAGCAGCTTCAGCGGGGGCGCACACTACGAGCAGTACTTC	CASSFSGGAHYEQYF	-	TRBV5-1	TRBD2	TRBJ2-7
TGCGCCAGCAGCTTGGGGACTGGGAATGAGCAGTTCTTC	CASSLGTGNEQFF	-	TRBV23-1	-	TRBJ2-1
TGCGCCAGCAGCAAGAAGGTATCAGATACGCAGTATTTT	CASSKKVSDTQYF	-	TRBV10-1	-	TRBJ2-3
TGTGCCAGCAGTTCACCTCAGAGCTCCTACAATGAGCAGTTCTTC	CASSSPQSSYNEQFF	-	TRBV6-8	-	TRBJ2-1
TGCGCCAGCAGCTTAACGGGACAGCCTAATTCACCCCTCCACTTT	CASSLTGQPNSPLHF	-	TRBV5-1	TRBD1	TRBJ1-6
TGCGCCAGCAGCTCGGGACCTAGCTCCTACGAGCAGTACTTC	CASSSGPSSYEQYF	-	TRBV5-1	-	TRBJ2-7
TGCAGCGTTGATAGACCCGACACTGAAGCTTTCTTT	CSVDRPDTEAFF	once	TRBV29-1	-	TRBJ1-1
TGTGCCAGCAGCTTTAAGCGGGCCCGAAACAATGAGCAGTTCTTC	CASSFKRARNNEQFF	-	TRBV7-1	-	TRBJ2-1
TGTGCCAGTAGTTGGACGGCTAACTATGGCTACACCTTC	CASSWTANYGYTF	-	TRBV19	-	TRBJ1-2
TGTGCCATCAGTGAGCCTCGCGCGGCTAGCGGGGGGTCGTCCGGGGAGCTGTTTTTT	CAISEPRAASGGSSGELFF	-	TRBV10-3	TRBD2	TRBJ2-2
TGTGCCAGCAGCTCCGGACCCATGGAGACCCAGTACTTC	CASSSGPMETQYF	-	TRBV28	-	TRBJ2-5
TGTGCCTGGAGTCGCCTGCCCGGGAATCAGCCCCAGCATTTT	CAWSRLPGNQPQHF	-	TRBV30	-	TRBJ1-5
TGCGCCAGCAGCTGGGGACAGGGAAGGGATGGCTACACCTTC	CASSWGQGRDGYTF	-	TRBV5-1	TRBD1	TRBJ1-2
TGTGCCAGCAGCGTAGGACTAGCGGGGGGTTACCGCACAGATACGCAGTATTTT	CASSVGLAGGYRTDTQYF	few	TRBV9	TRBD2	TRBJ2-3
TGTGCCATCAGTGAGTCAACGGGGGGCAAGGAGACCCAGTACTTC	CAISESTGGKETQYF	-	TRBV10-3	-	TRBJ2-5
TGTGCCAGCAGTGAACAGGGGGGCTATGGCTACACCTTC	CASSEQGGYGYTF	-	TRBV25-1	TRBD1	TRBJ1-2
TGCGCCAGCAGCCCGGGACTAGCCCTCTCCTACGAGCAGTACTTC	CASSPGLALSYEQYF	-	TRBV23-1	TRBD2	TRBJ2-7
TGTGCCAGCAGGCTCCAGGGCGTGGGGGAGCTGTTTTTT	CASRLQGVGELFF	-	TRBV6-8	-	TRBJ2-2
TGCGCCAGCAGCCAGGCCATACTCTCTTCGAACACTGAAGCTTTCTTT	CASSQAILSSNTEAFF	few	TRBV1	-	TRBJ1-1
TGCAGCGTTGAAGGACGGCTGAACACTGAAGCTTTCTTT	CSVEGRLNTEAFF	-	TRBV29-1	-	TRBJ1-1
TGTGCCAGTAGTAGTTGGAGGGGAGATCAGCCCCAGCATTTT	CASSSWRGDQPQHF	-	TRBV19	-	TRBJ1-5
TGTGCCAGCAGCCGTGAGGGGGAATCACCCCTCCACTTT	CASSREGESPLHF	-	TRBV7-1	-	TRBJ1-6
TGCAGCGCAGGGGATCCCAACACTGAAGCTTTCTTT	CSAGDPNTEAFF	-	TRBV29-1	-	TRBJ1-1
TGCGCCAGCAGCTTGTGGAAAGGGGGCGATGTGAATGAGCAGTTCTTC	CASSLWKGGDVNEQFF	few	TRBV5-1	TRBD1	TRBJ2-1
TGTGCCTGGAGTGCGGGGGGCCGGGAGACCCAGTACTTC	CAWSAGGRETQYF	-	TRBV30	-	TRBJ2-5
TGTGCCAGCAATATAAATGGACTACCCTACGAGCAGTACTTC	CASNINGLPYEQYF	-	TRBV28	-	TRBJ2-7
TGTGCCAGCAGCTTACTGTCAGGGGATAGAACTAATGAAAAACTGTTTTTT	CASSLLSGDRTNEKLFF	few	TRBV7-6	-	TRBJ1-4
TGTGCCAGCAGCGGAGGGAATCAGCCCCAGCATTTT	CASSGGNQPQHF	-	TRBV28	-	TRBJ1-5
TGTGCCAGCAGTGCAGGAGGAGGATATGAACCCCAGCATTTT	CASSAGGGYEPQHF	-	TRBV28	-	TRBJ1-5
TGTGCCATCAGTGACCCAGCGGGGGGGCCTTTAGGGAGTGGGACAGATACGCAGTATTTT	CAISDPAGGPLGSGTDTQYF	-	TRBV10-3	TRBD2	TRBJ2-3
TGCGCCAGCAGCTTGGACCTGGGGAACACTGAAGCTTTCTTT	CASSLDLGNTEAFF	-	TRBV5-1	-	TRBJ1-1
TGTGCCAGCAGTTCGGACCTAGGCTATGGCTACACCTTC	CASSSDLGYGYTF	-	TRBV6-4	-	TRBJ1-2
TGTGCCAGCAGCCGGGGACAGGGTTCGCCCTACGAGCAGTACTTC	CASSRGQGSPYEQYF	few	TRBV11-3	TRBD1	TRBJ2-7
TGTGCCACCAGCCTACGGACAGGGCTGGCCGGGCAAGAGACCCAGTACTTC	CATSLRTGLAGQETQYF	-	TRBV15	TRBD1	TRBJ2-5
TGTGCCAGCAGGGTCCCCCGCGAAAAACTGTTTTTT	CASRVPREKLFF	-	TRBV28	-	TRBJ1-4
TGTGCCTGGGGAGACAGGGGCAAGGGCACTGAAGCTTTCTTT	CAWGDRGKGTEAFF	few	TRBV30	TRBD1	TRBJ1-1
TGTGCCAGCAGCTCTTACTCGGGGGGTTCGTACCAAGAGACCCAGTACTTC	CASSSYSGGSYQETQYF	-	TRBV11-3	TRBD2	TRBJ2-5
TGCGCCAGCAGCTTGGGTGGTAGAGGGGGAATCTACGAGCAGTACTTC	CASSLGGRGGIYEQYF	-	TRBV5-1	-	TRBJ2-7
TGTGCCAGCAGTTACTCGGACCGGGCTGAAGCTTTCTTT	CASSYSDRAEAFF	-	TRBV6-8	-	TRBJ1-1
TGTGCCAGCAGCTTAGAGGGCAGGCCGAACACTGAAGCTTTCTTT	CASSLEGRPNTEAFF	-	TRBV7-6	-	TRBJ1-1
TGTGCCAGCAGCACGACCGGGACAGGGTGGGGCACTGAAGCTTTCTTT	CASSTTGTGWGTEAFF	-	TRBV11-3	TRBD1	TRBJ1-1
TGTGCCTGGGGCGGAGGGCGGCAAGCCTACAATGAGCAGTTCTTC	CAWGGGRQAYNEQFF	few	TRBV30	-	TRBJ2-1
TGCGCCAGCAGCTTGAAGACGGGACAGGGGAAATACTCCTACAATGAGCAGTTCTTC	CASSLKTGQGKYSYNEQFF	-	TRBV5-1	TRBD1	TRBJ2-1
TGTGCCAGCAGCTGGGACAGTCCCTACGAGCAGTACTTC	CASSWDSPYEQYF	few	TRBV5-4	TRBD1	TRBJ2-7
TGTGCCAGTAGTTCACAGGGCCGTTCCTACGAGCAGTACTTC	CASSSQGRSYEQYF	-	TRBV19	-	TRBJ2-7
TGCGCCAGCAGCTTGGTAGTGGAGGGAGATACGCAGTATTTT	CASSLVVEGDTQYF	-	TRBV5-1	-	TRBJ2-3
TGTGCCAGCAGTCACGGGACAGGGGGTATGGGCCTAAACATTCAGTACTTC	CASSHGTGGMGLNIQYF	-	TRBV6-8	TRBD1	TRBJ2-4
TGTGCCAGCAGTTACGGGTCAGGGCAGGGGTATAATTCACCCCTCCATTTT	CASSYGSGQGYNSPLHF	-	TRBV6-8	-	TRBJ1-6
TGTGCCAGCAGTTCCGGACCCATCCTTGAAGCTTTCTTT	CASSSGPILEAFF	-	TRBV28	-	TRBJ1-1
TGTGCCAGTAGCCCTAGGCAGGGGTCGCTCTACAATGAGCAGTTCTTC	CASSPRQGSLYNEQFF	-	TRBV19	-	TRBJ2-1
TGTGCCTGGAGCGGGGAGGGGGCGCAGCAGTACTTC	CAWSGEGAQQYF	-	TRBV30	-	TRBJ2-7
TGCGCCAGCAGTGAGTCGGGGACCAGAGGGGAAAAACTGTTTTTT	CASSESGTRGEKLFF	-	TRBV10-2	-	TRBJ1-4
TGTGCCAGCAGTCCTGACAGGGCTGACCAGCCCCAGCATTTT	CASSPDRADQPQHF	once	TRBV6-8	TRBD1	TRBJ1-5
TGTGCCAGCAGTGATGGCATCGGGACAGGCACCTACGAGCAGTACTTC	CASSDGIGTGTYEQYF	-	TRBV25-1	TRBD1	TRBJ2-7
TGTGCCAGTAGCAAAGGGGCCTACGAGCAGTACTTC	CASSKGAYEQYF	-	TRBV19	-	TRBJ2-7
TGTGCCAGCAGCCAATTATACACAGGGGGCGGGGATACGCAGTATTTT	CASSQLYTGGGDTQYF	once	TRBV7-7	TRBD1	TRBJ2-3